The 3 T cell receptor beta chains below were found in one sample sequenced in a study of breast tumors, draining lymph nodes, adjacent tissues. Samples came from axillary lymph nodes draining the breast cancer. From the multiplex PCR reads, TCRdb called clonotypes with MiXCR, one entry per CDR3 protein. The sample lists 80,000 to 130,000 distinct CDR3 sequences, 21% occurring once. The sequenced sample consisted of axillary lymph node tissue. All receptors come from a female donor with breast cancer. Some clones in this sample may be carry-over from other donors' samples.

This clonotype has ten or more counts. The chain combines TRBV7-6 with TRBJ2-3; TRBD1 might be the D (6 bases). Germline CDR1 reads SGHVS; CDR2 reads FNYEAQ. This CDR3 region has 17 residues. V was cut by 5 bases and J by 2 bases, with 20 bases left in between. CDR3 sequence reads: CASSLRGVTGVTDTQYF. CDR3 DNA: TGTGCCAGCAGCCTCAGGGGTGTGACAGGAGTCACAGATACGCAGTATTTT. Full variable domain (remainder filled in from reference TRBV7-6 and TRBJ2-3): GAGVSQSPRYKVTKRGQDVALRCDPISGHVSLYWYRQALGQGPEFLTYFNYEAQQDKSGLPNDRFSAERPEGSISTLTIQRTEQRDSAMYRCASSLRGVTGVTDTQYFGPGTRLTVL.

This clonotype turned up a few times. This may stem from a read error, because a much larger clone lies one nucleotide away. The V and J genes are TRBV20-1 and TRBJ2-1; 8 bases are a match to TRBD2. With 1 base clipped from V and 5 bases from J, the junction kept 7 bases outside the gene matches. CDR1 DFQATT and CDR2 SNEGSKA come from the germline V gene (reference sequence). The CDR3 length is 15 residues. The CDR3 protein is CSARGSGGYHNEQFF. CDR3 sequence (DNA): TGCAGTGCTAGAGGGAGCGGGGGTTACCACAATGAGCAGTTCTTC.

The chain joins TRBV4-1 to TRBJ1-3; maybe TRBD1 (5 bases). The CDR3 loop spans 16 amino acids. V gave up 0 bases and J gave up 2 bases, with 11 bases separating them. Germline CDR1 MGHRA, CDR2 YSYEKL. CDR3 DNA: TGCGCCAGCAGCCAAGACCCGACAGAAACTGGAAACACCATATATTTT. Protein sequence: CASSQDPTETGNTIYF.